The 22 T cell receptor beta chains below all came from one sample that was sequenced in a study of radiotherapy plus CTLA-4 blockade in lung cancer. The data were produced by immunoSEQ multiplex PCR, yet TCRdb's version contains in-frame clones alone and is incomplete. This repertoire shows about 97,000 clones, under 85% found once; its top ten account for roughly 2.8%. Specimen: peripheral blood, collected from a patient treated with radiotherapy plus ipilimumab. Every receptor here comes from a human donor with non-small cell lung cancer who had a partial response to radiotherapy plus ipilimumab. Some clones in this sample may be carry-over from other donors' samples.

V usage is TRBV6-6 and J usage is TRBJ2-5, with D possibly TRBD2 on 6 matching bases. This CDR3 has 14 residues. The germline V and J ends were trimmed by 1 base and 4 bases, with 10 bases remaining between them. Germline V gene data show CDR1 as MNHNY and CDR2 as SVGAGI (reference sequence). The CDR3 DNA is TGTGCCAGCAGTTACTTTCAGGGAGGAGAGACCCAGTACTTC. Its translation: CASSYFQGGETQYF.

This chain links TRBV5-5 with TRBJ2-5; maybe TRBD1 (6 bases). Trimming removed 5 bases from V and 5 bases from J, with 16 bases in between. This CDR3 contains 14 residues. Germline CDR1 is SGHKS and CDR2 is YYEKEE (reference sequence). The CDR3 protein is CASRQDTGWETQYF. As DNA, the CDR3 is TGTGCCAGCAGACAGGACACAGGGTGGGAGACCCAGTACTTC.

This clone came up a few times. The chain employs TRBV7-9 and TRBJ2-7; weak D call: TRBD1 (6 bases). V shed 5 bases and J shed 9 bases, with 11 bases lying between them. Germline CDR1 reads SEHNR; CDR2 reads FQNEAQ (reference sequence). CDR3 length: 11 residues. CDR3 region: CASSTDSRQYF. The CDR3 DNA reads as TGTGCCAGCAGCACGGACAGTCGGCAGTACTTC.

The chain uses TRBV7-2 and TRBJ2-2, with D maybe TRBD1 (6 bases). The V end lost 4 bases, the J end lost 2 bases, and 8 bases lay between the germline ends. Germline V gene sequence: CDR1 SGHTA, CDR2 FQGNSA. The CDR3 sequence is 14 residues long. The CDR3 DNA sequence: TGTGCCAGCAGCTCACAGGGAAACACCGGGGAGCTGTTTTTT. Encoded protein: CASSSQGNTGELFF.

The V gene is TRBV11-2, the J gene TRBJ2-1; weak D call: TRBD1 (5 bases). This CDR3 spans 16 amino acids. Germline CDR1 and CDR2: SGHAT and FQNNGV. Trimming cost V 3 bases and J 2 bases, with 14 bases left between them. The DNA of the CDR3 is TGTGCCAGCAGCTTTGCCTACAGGTCCCCCTACAATGAGCAGTTCTTC. Protein: CASSFAYRSPYNEQFF.

This chain uses TRBV5-6 with TRBJ1-2, with a tentative D call TRBD1 (6 bases). The CDR3 is 18 amino acids. Germline CDR1 SGHDT, CDR2 YYEEEE. V was cut by 7 bases and J by 0 bases, with 25 bases left in between. CDR3 in DNA: TGTGCCAGCGGAAGGGAGGGGGGCCTAACAGTTTCTAACTATGGCTACACCTTC. Translation gives CASGREGGLTVSNYGYTF.

The chain uses TRBV10-1 and TRBJ2-5; the match to TRBD2 covers 10 bases. The CDR3 contains 13 residues. V was clipped by 8 bases and J by 14 bases; unmatched bases: 14. CDR1 and CDR2 (germline): WNHNN, SYGVQD (reference sequence). CDR3 coding DNA: TGCGCCAGCGGGGATCCGGGACTAGCGAGGATCTACTTC. Translation gives CASGDPGLARIYF.

There are a few counts of this clone. The chain recombines TRBV27 with TRBJ2-1; D is perhaps TRBD2 (6 bases). The CDR3 covers 13 residues. CDR1 and CDR2 from the germline V gene are MNHEY and SMNVEV (reference sequence). The V end lost 8 bases, the J end lost 5 bases, and 13 bases lay between the germline ends. The DNA for the CDR3 is TGTGCCAGCTGGTCGGGGACTCACAATGAGCAGTTCTTC. As protein: CASWSGTHNEQFF.

The J gene is TRBJ2-4, the V gene TRBV6-1, with TRBD1 matching 12 bases. The germline V gene has CDR1 MNHNS and CDR2 SASEGT. Trimming at V came to 3 bases and at J to 4 bases, leaving 4 bases not matched to a gene. This CDR3 comprises 16 residues. For the CDR3, the DNA is TGTGCCAGCAGTGATGGGACAGGGGGCTATAAAAACATTCAGTACTTC. It encodes CASSDGTGGYKNIQYF.

The rearrangement links TRBV11-3 to TRBJ2-1; D uncertain. CDR1 SGHNT and CDR2 YENEEA come from the germline V gene. This CDR3 spans 14 amino acids. With 1 base removed from V and 3 bases from J, the gap between germline ends came to 7 bases. This CDR3 is CASSLVGSYNEQFF. DNA for the CDR3: TGTGCCAGCAGCTTAGTTGGCAGCTACAATGAGCAGTTCTTC.

The V gene is TRBV7-8, the J gene TRBJ2-7; 9 nucleotides line up with TRBD2. Per germline, CDR1 SGHVS and CDR2 FQNEAQ. Trimming removed 1 base from V and 4 bases from J; junction bases left unmatched: 8. The CDR3 length is 16 residues. CDR3 sequence reads: CASSLGLLAGAYEQYF. The CDR3 region has the DNA TGTGCCAGCAGCTTAGGGTTGTTAGCGGGGGCTTACGAGCAGTACTTC.

This clone was picked up one time. The CDR3 DNA is TGTGCCAGCAGCTTCGGTCCCACCTACGAGCAGTACTTC. Translated: CASSFGPTYEQYF. The chain recombines TRBV5-4 with TRBJ2-5; D not resolved. The J call may be incorrect, as the DNA end agrees better with TRBJ2-7. This CDR3 has 13 amino acids. Germline V gene data show CDR1 as SGHNT and CDR2 as YYREEE (reference sequence).

The chain has TRBV5-8 and TRBJ2-1; possibly TRBD1 for D (6 bases). Germline V CDR1 and CDR2: SGHTS, YDEGEE. Trimming took off 4 bases at V and 0 bases at J, with 11 bases between the two ends. This CDR3 contains 15 residues. The CDR3 is CASSKQGSSYNEQFF. CDR3 coding DNA: TGTGCCAGCAGCAAGCAGGGGAGCTCCTACAATGAGCAGTTCTTC.

In its sample, this clone was seen once. The V call is TRBV6-1, the J call TRBJ1-4, with TRBD1 matching 10 bases. Germline V lookup: CDR1 MNHNS, CDR2 SASEGT. This CDR3 has 14 amino acids. Germline trimming cut 7 bases from V and 5 bases from J; bases unmatched to any gene: 4. This chain's CDR3 is CASTQDRGNEKLFF. DNA for the CDR3: TGTGCCAGCACCCAGGACAGGGGGAATGAAAAACTGTTTTTT.

This chain connects TRBV11-2 to TRBJ1-1; maybe TRBD1 (6 bases). This CDR3 has 15 amino acids. Trimming removed 2 bases from V and 8 bases from J, with 18 bases in between. CDR1 is SGHAT, CDR2 FQNNGV, per germline. CDR3 nucleotide sequence: TGTGCCAGCAGCTTATCTCGTTTCCGGGGGGCCGAAGCTTTCTTT. This codes for CASSLSRFRGAEAFF.

CDR3 coding DNA: TGTGCCAGCAGTGAAGGAACGGGAGGTCGGGAGACCCAGTACTTC. Encoded protein: CASSEGTGGRETQYF. This chain joins TRBV6-1 and TRBJ2-5, with TRBD2 identical over 7 bases. Germline V gene data show CDR1 as MNHNS and CDR2 as SASEGT. There are 15 residues in the CDR3. V dropped 1 base and J dropped 5; count of bases not matched to a gene: 7.

This sequence joins TRBV7-2 and TRBJ2-1; D perhaps matches TRBD2 (7 bases). Deletions cut 0 bases from V and 7 bases from J, with 10 bases between. The CDR3 contains 14 residues. In germline, CDR1 is SGHTA, CDR2 FQGNSA. The CDR3 is CASSLARGRNEQFF. The CDR3 region has the DNA TGTGCCAGCAGCTTAGCGCGGGGGCGGAATGAGCAGTTCTTC.

The genes are TRBV29-1 and TRBJ1-1; a weak D match, TRBD1 (6 bases). CDR3 size: 13 residues. Germline V gene sequence: CDR1 SQVTM, CDR2 ANQGSEA. The V end lost 4 bases, the J end lost 4 bases, and 13 bases lay between the germline ends. Written as DNA, the CDR3 is TGCAGCGTTGCTGGGACATTTCCCACTGAAGCTTTCTTT. Its protein product is CSVAGTFPTEAFF.

The chain combines TRBV6-5 with TRBJ2-5, with 8 bases identical to TRBD1. The V gene's germline CDR1 is MNHEY and CDR2 SVGAGI. Germline trimming cut 0 bases from V and 7 bases from J; bases unmatched to any gene: 10. The CDR3 consists of 16 residues. CDR3 DNA: TGTGCCAGCAGTTACTCTGGGACAGGACCCGGGGCGACCCAGTACTTC. This encodes CASSYSGTGPGATQYF.

CDR3: CASSSRDGISSYNEQFF. CDR3 sequence (DNA): TGTGCCAGCAGCTCGCGGGACGGAATCTCTTCCTACAATGAGCAGTTCTTC. The rearrangement joins TRBV7-2 to TRBJ2-1, with D maybe TRBD2 (6 bases). Between the trimmed V and J ends, which lost 4 bases and 1 base, there was a span of 17 bases. CDR1 and CDR2 (germline): SGHTA, FQGNSA. This CDR3 has 17 residues.

The chain uses TRBV25-1 and TRBJ2-5; 9 bases agree with TRBD1. This CDR3 has 15 residues. Germline V gene sequence: CDR1 MGHDK, CDR2 SYGVNS. The J segment lost 5 bases and the V segment lost 4 bases, leaving 8 bases of the junction unmatched. CDR3 in DNA: TGTGCCAGCAGTGCCCTACAGGGGGCCGGGGAGACCCAGTACTTC. It codes for CASSALQGAGETQYF.

The chain uses TRBV2 and TRBJ2-7, with D possibly being TRBD1 (6 bases). Germline CDR1 is SNHLY and CDR2 is FYNNEI. This CDR3 is built from 13 residues. V dropped 9 bases and J dropped 4 bases, with 16 bases sitting between them. CDR3 bases: TGTGCCAGTAAACCGGGACACCAGTACGAGCAGTACTTC. Amino acid sequence: CASKPGHQYEQYF.